The 20 T cell receptor beta chains below come from one sample, sequenced in a study of blood T cell repertoires in COVID-19. Sequencing was performed with immunoSEQ multiplex PCR; in TCRdb, only in-frame clones are kept and a portion is missing. The data hold just under 90,000 clones, with 88% observed a single time. Sequenced material: peripheral blood. These receptors were collected from a man in his sixties with acute or convalescent COVID-19.

The V call is TRBV2, the J call TRBJ2-7; D is undetermined. Germline CDR1 and CDR2: SNHLY and FYNNEI. The CDR3 contains 13 residues. V was pared by 7 bases and J by 6 bases, with 16 bases between. The CDR3 sequence is CASTEIRPGEQYF. As DNA, the CDR3 is TGTGCCAGCACGGAGATTCGACCTGGCGAGCAGTACTTC.

This clone has only one observation. The rearrangement links TRBV6-4 to TRBJ2-1; 7 nucleotides match TRBD2. Germline CDR1 is MRHNA and CDR2 is SNTAGT. V was clipped by 5 bases and J by 0 bases; unmatched bases: 7. CDR3 length equals 16 residues. CDR3 DNA sequence: TGTGCCAGCAGTCCCTCCTCGGGGGGCTCCTACAATGAGCAGTTCTTC. It yields the protein CASSPSSGGSYNEQFF.

As DNA, the CDR3 is TGCAGCGTCGCCCCCACGGGACAGGGATCGCACAATGAGCAGTTCTTC. It encodes CSVAPTGQGSHNEQFF. The V gene is TRBV29-1, the J gene TRBJ2-1; 9 bases align to TRBD1. The CDR3 extends over 16 amino acids. Germline V lookup: CDR1 SQVTM, CDR2 ANQGSEA. Trimming removed 6 bases from V and 5 bases from J; junction bases left unmatched: 14.

This chain connects TRBV5-1 to TRBJ1-2; 11 bases fit TRBD1. Per the germline V gene, CDR1 is SGHRS and CDR2 is YFSETQ. The CDR3 totals 15 residues. The V and J ends lost 4 bases and 8 bases, in that order; junction bases with no gene match: 10. CDR3 in DNA: TGCGCCAGCAGCATAGCCGGACAGGGGGCGAAAGGCTACACCTTC. Amino acid sequence: CASSIAGQGAKGYTF.

This sequence joins TRBV5-1 and TRBJ2-7; D perhaps matches TRBD1 (5 bases). From germline, CDR1 is SGHRS and CDR2 YFSETQ. V lost 4 bases and J lost 1, with 15 bases in between. This CDR3 contains 15 residues. This CDR3 reads CASSRWGPTSYEQYF. In DNA, the CDR3 is TGCGCCAGCAGCCGCTGGGGCCCCACGTCCTACGAGCAGTACTTC.

The chain joins TRBV2 to TRBJ2-1; 15 nucleotides agree with TRBD2. The germline V gene encodes CDR1 SNHLY and CDR2 FYNNEI. The CDR3 contains 14 residues. V lost 4 bases, J lost 10 bases, and 2 bases stayed unmatched. The CDR3 loop reads CASSAGLAGGEQFF. CDR3 nucleotides: TGTGCCAGCAGTGCCGGACTAGCGGGAGGGGAGCAGTTCTTC.

The chain recombines TRBV4-1 with TRBJ2-5; tentatively, D is TRBD2 (5 bases). There are 14 residues in the CDR3. Germline CDR1 is MGHRA and CDR2 is YSYEKL. Trimming took 2 bases from V and 4 from J, leaving 11 bases between them. The CDR3 DNA reads as TGCGCCAGCAGCCAACCAGGCGAGGGAGAGACCCAGTACTTC. Translation gives CASSQPGEGETQYF.

V is TRBV19 and J is TRBJ1-3, with D tentatively TRBD1 (5 bases). CDR1 LNHDA and CDR2 SQIVND come from the germline V gene (reference sequence). V lost 4 bases and J lost 1, with 14 bases in between. The CDR3 contains 16 residues. CDR3 nucleotides: TGTGCCAGTAGTAAATCCCGCAGGGCGTCTGGAAACACCATATATTTT. This sequence encodes CASSKSRRASGNTIYF.

This chain joins TRBV19 and TRBJ1-5; 9 bases line up with TRBD1. The CDR3 is 17 amino acids. Germline V lookup: CDR1 LNHDA, CDR2 SQIVND (reference sequence). V trimming: 3 bases; J trimming: 0 bases; junction bases outside the gene matches: 6. The CDR3 sequence is CASSIVTGGNSNQPQHF. For the CDR3, the DNA is TGTGCCAGTAGTATTGTGACAGGGGGTAATAGCAATCAGCCCCAGCATTTT. Full variable domain (rest looked up from reference TRBV19 and TRBJ1-5): DGGITQSPKYLFRKEGQNVTLSCEQNLNHDAMYWYRQDPGQGLRLIYYSQIVNDFQKGDIAEGYSVSREKKESFPLTVTSAQKNPTAFYLCASSIVTGGNSNQPQHFGDGTRLSIL.

The genes are TRBV24-1 and TRBJ2-5; tentative D call: TRBD1 (5 bases). Germline CDR1 reads KGHDR; CDR2 reads SFDVKD. Trimming removed 2 bases from V and 3 bases from J, with 15 bases in between. This CDR3 spans 16 amino acids. In DNA, the CDR3 is TGTGCCACCAGTGATTCCACAGGATTTCCTAAAGAGACCCAGTACTTC. Protein product: CATSDSTGFPKETQYF.

The rearrangement joins TRBV19 to TRBJ1-1, with a tentative D call TRBD1 (5 bases). In germline, CDR1 is LNHDA, CDR2 SQIVND (reference sequence). The CDR3 length is 15 residues. V was clipped by 4 bases and J by 2 bases, with 14 bases between them. CDR3 bases: TGTGCCAGTAGTACACATCGGGGGGTCAACACTGAAGCTTTCTTT. Its translation: CASSTHRGVNTEAFF.

The chain has TRBV6-2 or TRBV6-3 and TRBJ1-3, with TRBD1 as a possible D gene (5 bases). CDR3 size: 15 residues. V lost 5 bases and J 0 bases, leaving 11 bases between the germline ends. In germline, CDR1 is MNHEY, CDR2 SVGEGT. The CDR3 DNA reads TGTGCCAGCAGTCCGGACAAATACTCTGGAAACACCATATATTTT. It translates to CASSPDKYSGNTIYF.

This clone was recorded only once. J is TRBJ2-1 and V is TRBV29-1; D is possibly TRBD1 (6 bases). Germline CDR1 and CDR2: SQVTM and ANQGSEA. CDR3 length: 18 residues. CDR3 nucleotide sequence: TGCAACCTCCCAACCGGGACCTCCGCAAGGGGGTCCTACAATGAGCAGTTCTTC. Translated: CNLPTGTSARGSYNEQFF.

This clone was observed a few times. The V and J genes are TRBV4-2 and TRBJ1-6; weak D call: TRBD1 (5 bases). The CDR3 length is 16 residues. Trimming shortened V by 0 bases and J by 6 bases, and 12 bases separated the two germline ends. The germline V gene has CDR1 LGHNA and CDR2 YNFKEQ. The CDR3, as DNA: TGTGCCAGCAGCCAAGATCGTACCAGGGCTAATTCACCCCTCCACTTT. Translating it yields CASSQDRTRANSPLHF.

Concerning this clone itself: This same CDR3 is encoded by further DNA sequences in the sample. The gene calls are TRBV5-1 and TRBJ1-1; 7 bases are a match to TRBD1. The germline V gene encodes CDR1 SGHRS and CDR2 YFSETQ. The length of the CDR3 is 14 residues. Trimming removed 4 bases from V and 1 base from J; junction bases left unmatched: 4. CDR3 region: CASSPRTGNTEAFF. CDR3 bases: TGCGCCAGCAGCCCCAGGACAGGGAACACTGAAGCTTTCTTT.

For this clone: Different DNA sequences within this sample yield the same CDR3. The CDR3 region is CASRRGPSRRGDEQYF. As DNA, the CDR3 is TGTGCCAGTAGGAGAGGGCCTTCGAGGCGGGGGGACGAGCAGTACTTC. The rearrangement uses TRBV19 and TRBJ2-7; TRBD2 aligns across 8 bases. The CDR3 contains 16 residues. V dropped 6 bases and J dropped 5; count of bases not matched to a gene: 15. Germline loops: CDR1 LNHDA, CDR2 SQIVND (reference sequence).

The chain employs TRBV19 and TRBJ1-5; D is undetermined. Germline V gene sequence: CDR1 LNHDA, CDR2 SQIVND (reference sequence). The CDR3 is 15 amino acids. The V end lost 3 bases, the J end lost 4 bases, and 13 bases lay between the germline ends. CDR3 in DNA: TGTGCCAGTAGTATCGATGGCAGCGATAATCAGCCCCAGCATTTT. Protein product: CASSIDGSDNQPQHF.

The J gene is TRBJ2-3, the V gene TRBV4-1; 7 bases match TRBD1. Germline V CDR1 and CDR2: MGHRA, YSYEKL. With 2 bases clipped from V and 1 base from J, the junction kept 9 bases outside the gene matches. This CDR3 contains 17 residues. The CDR3 region has the DNA TGCGCCAGCAGCCAACCTCGACAGGGCTTGGGCACAGATACGCAGTATTTT. It codes for CASSQPRQGLGTDTQYF.

The CDR3 reads CASSFGTRGETQYF. CDR3 nucleotide sequence: TGTGCCAGCAGCTTCGGGACTAGAGGGGAGACCCAGTACTTC. The rearrangement links TRBV7-2 to TRBJ2-5, with 8 bases fitting TRBD2. This CDR3 region has 14 residues. With V trimmed by 3 bases and J by 5 bases, 5 bases remained unmatched. Per germline, CDR1 SGHTA and CDR2 FQGNSA.

V usage is TRBV5-1 and J usage is TRBJ1-1; 8 bases match TRBD1. The CDR3 is 14 amino acids. J lost 4 bases, V lost 7 bases, and 9 bases had no gene match. Germline V gene lookup returns CDR1 SGHRS and CDR2 YFSETQ. The CDR3 bases are TGCGCCAGCTATACAGGGGGGCTAGGCACTGAAGCTTTCTTT. This sequence encodes CASYTGGLGTEAFF.